The 30 T cell receptor beta chains below were found in one sample sequenced in a study of vaccination and CD4 T cells after COVID-19. Time point here: late sampling 161 to 241 days after vaccination in a few convalescent patients. Treatment meaning: roughly ten-day PBMC culture with coronavirus spike peptide pools or control peptides (ViraFEST assay). Once obtained from cultured CD4+ T cells, the DNA was sequenced using the Oncomine TCR Beta short-read assay. From the PCR reads, TCRdb called clonotypes with MiXCR, one entry per CDR3 protein. The sample yields 15,000 or so distinct CDR3 sequences, approximately 50% seen once. Which antigens these TCRs recognize remains unknown. Sequenced here: CD4+ T cells from blood, cultured in vitro, sampled about 7 months after SARS-CoV-2 vaccination. Receptors originate from a human donor who had recovered from COVID-19.

CDR3 DNA: TGCAGTGCTAGCCTAAGCTCCTCCGGGGAGCTGTTTTTT. It is translated as CSASLSSSGELFF. V usage is TRBV20-1 and J usage is TRBJ2-2; D call uncertain. Trimming took off 3 bases at V and 6 bases at J, with 11 bases between the two ends. Germline V gene sequence: CDR1 DFQATT, CDR2 SNEGSKA (reference sequence). The CDR3 length is 13 residues.

The V and J genes are TRBV19 and TRBJ1-2, with 8 bases fitting TRBD1. Germline CDR1 and CDR2: LNHDA and SQIVND (reference sequence). Trimming cost V 6 bases and J 4 bases; bases outside gene matches: 7. This CDR3 has 14 residues. CDR3 amino acids: CASRQGVERYGYTF. The DNA for the CDR3 is TGTGCCAGTAGACAGGGGGTGGAGCGCTATGGCTACACCTTC.

The rearrangement joins TRBV6-1 to TRBJ2-7; 8 bases map to TRBD2. The V and J ends lost 4 bases and 4 bases, in that order; junction bases with no gene match: 6. Germline CDR1 is MNHNS and CDR2 is SASEGT. This CDR3 is 14 amino acids long. CDR3 protein: CASSVRAGEYEQYF. CDR3 DNA sequence: TGTGCCAGCAGTGTGCGAGCGGGGGAATACGAGCAGTACTTC.

The CDR3 loop reads CASSIHRSYGYTF. The CDR3 DNA follows: TGTGCCAGCAGTATTCACAGGAGCTATGGCTACACCTTC. The rearrangement uses TRBV27 and TRBJ1-2, with TRBD1 as a possible D gene (5 bases). This CDR3 contains 13 residues. Trimming cost V 5 bases and J 4 bases, with 11 bases left between them. CDR1 MNHEY and CDR2 SMNVEV come from the germline V gene (reference sequence).

The chain joins TRBV5-4 to TRBJ2-5, with D perhaps TRBD2 (5 bases). CDR1 and CDR2 from the germline V gene are SGHNT and YYREEE (reference sequence). The V gene lost 0 bases and the J gene lost 4 bases, with 13 bases spanning the gap. The CDR3 consists of 15 residues. CDR3 sequence: CASSLGTSNSETQYF. Written as DNA, the CDR3 is TGTGCCAGCAGCTTGGGCACTAGTAACTCAGAGACCCAGTACTTC.

This clonotype was recorded once. J is TRBJ2-6 and V is TRBV7-3, with 12 bases lining up with TRBD2. CDR3 length: 19 amino acids. V was pared by 5 bases and J by 0 bases, with 8 bases of the junction left unmatched. CDR1 is SGHTA and CDR2 is FQGTGA in the germline V gene. CDR3 residues: CASSPLAGGDYSGANVLTF. The CDR3 bases are TGTGCCAGCAGCCCTCTAGCGGGGGGGGATTACTCTGGGGCCAACGTCCTGACTTTC.

J is TRBJ2-7 and V is TRBV7-6, with a weak D call TRBD2 (6 bases). The germline V and J ends were trimmed by 5 bases and 2 bases, with 10 bases remaining between them. CDR3 length: 13 amino acids. Germline V gene lookup returns CDR1 SGHVS and CDR2 FNYEAQ. This chain's CDR3 is CASSRDSAYEQYF. The CDR3, as DNA: TGTGCCAGCAGCAGGGACTCCGCCTACGAGCAGTACTTC. The variable domain in full, completed from reference TRBV7-6 and TRBJ2-7, reads GAGVSQSPRYKVTKRGQDVALRCDPISGHVSLYWYRQALGQGPEFLTYFNYEAQQDKSGLPNDRFSAERPEGSISTLTIQRTEQRDSAMYRCASSRDSAYEQYFGPGTRLTVT.

This clonotype is a singleton in its sample. The CDR3 region is CASSTTGEGTGELFF. CDR3 bases: TGTGCCAGCAGCACAACAGGGGAGGGCACCGGGGAGCTGTTTTTT. This sequence joins TRBV7-8 and TRBJ2-2; D is tentatively TRBD1 or TRBD2 (7 bases each). This CDR3 is built from 15 residues. V dropped 5 bases and J dropped 4 bases, with 14 bases sitting between them. The germline CDR1 and CDR2 sequences are SGHVS and FQNEAQ.

The chain uses TRBV6-1 and TRBJ2-1; TRBD2 matches 12 bases. Germline-derived CDR1 and CDR2 are MNHNS and SASEGT. The J segment lost 6 bases and the V segment lost 8 bases, leaving 8 bases of the junction unmatched. The CDR3 has 15 amino acids. CDR3 bases: TGTGCCAGCCTTTTCGGACTAGCGGGGTCCAATGAGCAGTTCTTC. This codes for CASLFGLAGSNEQFF.

The V gene is TRBV7-9, the J gene TRBJ1-1; 10 bases line up with TRBD1. The germline CDR1 and CDR2 sequences are SEHNR and FQNEAQ (reference sequence). Trimming cost V 1 base and J 5 bases; bases outside gene matches: 7. The CDR3 spans 16 residues. DNA of the CDR3: TGTGCCAGCAGCTTAGTTGACAGGGGGCTGCTGACTGAAGCTTTCTTT. Amino acid sequence: CASSLVDRGLLTEAFF.

This chain joins TRBV6-2 or TRBV6-3 and TRBJ2-1; unclear D gene. The CDR3 is 15 amino acids. Germline values: CDR1 MNHEY, CDR2 SVGEGT. V was cut by 0 bases and J by 6 bases, with 12 bases left in between. The CDR3 DNA reads as TGTGCCAGCAGTTACTCCGCCCCCATAGGCAATGAGCAGTTCTTC. This codes for CASSYSAPIGNEQFF.

In this sample, this clonotype turned up a few times. As DNA, the CDR3 is TGCAGTGCTAGAGATAAGCCAGGGGGTCTCAATCAGCCCCAGCATTTT. It yields the protein CSARDKPGGLNQPQHF. V is TRBV20-1 and J is TRBJ1-5, with 7 positions matching TRBD1. J lost 3 bases, V lost 0 bases, and 8 bases had no gene match. CDR1 is DFQATT, CDR2 SNEGSKA, per germline (reference sequence). The CDR3 length is 16 residues.

The chain employs TRBV7-8 and TRBJ2-1; 13 bases match TRBD2. The CDR3 has 19 residues. CDR1 is SGHVS and CDR2 is FQNEAQ in the germline V gene. V was clipped by 4 bases and J by 5 bases; unmatched bases: 14. The CDR3 sequence is CASSYYPGLAGVEDNEQFF. CDR3 bases: TGTGCCAGCAGCTACTATCCAGGACTAGCGGGAGTTGAGGACAATGAGCAGTTCTTC.

This clonotype has just a few counts. This chain uses TRBV7-6 with TRBJ2-3; the D gene is possibly TRBD1 (6 bases). The CDR3 runs 15 residues. Germline loops: CDR1 SGHVS, CDR2 FNYEAQ. The V gene lost 5 bases and the J gene lost 5 bases, with 17 bases spanning the gap. The DNA of the CDR3 is TGTGCCAGCAGCCCGTCCCGGGACACGGAAGATACGCAGTATTTT. Residues: CASSPSRDTEDTQYF.

The V call is TRBV19, the J call TRBJ1-2; TRBD1 aligns across 12 bases. CDR1 is LNHDA and CDR2 is SQIVND in the germline V gene (reference sequence). V lost 7 bases to trimming and J lost 4 bases; unmatched junction nucleotides: 7. The CDR3 runs to 15 residues. The CDR3 reads CASNQGQGAGYGYTF. CDR3 coding DNA: TGTGCCAGTAATCAGGGACAGGGGGCCGGCTATGGCTACACCTTC.

The CDR3 bases are TGTGCCAGCAGTGATGGCACCACAGATACGCAGTATTTT. It codes for CASSDGTTDTQYF. The chain joins TRBV2 to TRBJ2-3; no definite D call. This CDR3 comprises 13 residues. Germline loops: CDR1 SNHLY, CDR2 FYNNEI. V was shortened by 3 bases and J by 2 bases, with 6 bases between the two germline ends.

The genes are TRBV18 and TRBJ2-3; 7 bases are a match to TRBD1. The CDR3 contains 15 residues. The germline CDR1 and CDR2 sequences are KGHSH and LQKENI. Trimming cost V 3 bases and J 2 bases; bases outside gene matches: 5. CDR3 in DNA: TGTGCCAGCTCACCCTCAGGGGGTGTCACAGATACGCAGTATTTT. Translating it yields CASSPSGGVTDTQYF.

In its sample, this clonotype was seen once. The V call is TRBV6-1, the J call TRBJ2-5; weak D call: TRBD2 (5 bases). The V and J ends lost 5 bases and 7 bases respectively, with 20 bases between them. The CDR3 is made up of 15 amino acids. The germline CDR1 and CDR2 sequences are MNHNS and SASEGT. CDR3 sequence reads: CASSRSGWTVRTQYF. The CDR3 nucleotides read TGTGCCAGCAGTCGCTCCGGTTGGACTGTCCGGACCCAGTACTTC.

This chain connects TRBV20-1 to TRBJ1-3, with a tentative D call TRBD1 (6 bases). Germline-derived CDR1 and CDR2 are DFQATT and SNEGSKA (reference sequence). The length of the CDR3 is 14 residues. Trimming removed 7 bases from V and 4 bases from J, with 17 bases in between. The CDR3, as DNA: TGCAGTGGTCAGGGAGGGGGTGAAGGAAACACCATATATTTT. It yields the protein CSGQGGGEGNTIYF.

The V and J genes are TRBV15 and TRBJ2-1, with TRBD2 as a possible D gene (7 bases). V lost 2 bases, J lost 9 bases, and 20 bases lay in between. The V gene's germline CDR1 is LNHNV and CDR2 YYDKDF (reference sequence). There are 16 residues in the CDR3. CDR3 sequence: CATSRQGGAEAGEQFF. The CDR3 DNA reads TGTGCCACCAGCAGACAAGGGGGGGCGGAGGCGGGTGAGCAGTTCTTC. Drawing the rest from reference TRBV15 and TRBJ2-1, the complete variable domain is DAMVIQNPRYQVTQFGKPVTLSCSQTLNHNVMYWYQQKSSQAPKLLFHYYDKDFNNEADTPDNFQSRRPNTSFCFLDIRSPGLGDTAMYLCATSRQGGAEAGEQFFGPGTRLTVL.

The chain couples TRBV7-3 to TRBJ1-6; D not resolved. The CDR3 is 13 residues long. The germline CDR1 and CDR2 sequences are SGHTA and FQGTGA. V was pared by 3 bases and J by 2 bases, with 2 bases between. The CDR3 reads CASSFAYNSPLHF. DNA of the CDR3: TGTGCCAGCAGCTTCGCCTATAATTCACCCCTCCACTTT.

CDR3 protein: CASSLAGGPFSKTQYF. CDR3 DNA sequence: TGTGCCAGCAGCTTAGCCGGGGGACCCTTCTCTAAGACCCAGTACTTC. The gene calls are TRBV7-2 and TRBJ2-5, with D perhaps TRBD2 (6 bases). Germline V gene data show CDR1 as SGHTA and CDR2 as FQGNSA. The CDR3 has 16 amino acids. The V gene lost 0 bases and the J gene lost 6 bases, with 17 bases spanning the gap.

The V call is TRBV7-9, the J call TRBJ1-3; D remains ambiguous. Trimming shortened V by 1 base and J by 0 bases, and 4 bases separated the two germline ends. Germline V gene lookup returns CDR1 SEHNR and CDR2 FQNEAQ (reference sequence). The CDR3 runs to 14 residues. The CDR3, as DNA: TGTGCCAGCAGCTTAGGGGACTCTGGAAACACCATATATTTT. As protein: CASSLGDSGNTIYF.

The chain couples TRBV7-8 to TRBJ2-7; D remains unclear. This CDR3 contains 13 residues. Germline lookup yields CDR1 SGHVS and CDR2 FQNEAQ. V was shortened by 2 bases and J by 4 bases, with 9 bases between the two germline ends. The CDR3 DNA is TGTGCCAGCAGCTTAATTAGCAATTACGAGCAGTACTTC. Its protein product is CASSLISNYEQYF.

With respect to this clonotype: An end of the junction does not agree with germline; a read error may underlie this. The chain is built from TRBV10-3 and TRBJ1-5; possible D gene TRBD1, 5 bases. The CDR3 runs 14 residues. Germline V gives CDR1 ENHRY, CDR2 SYGVKD. As DNA, the CDR3 is TGTGTCATCAGTGCCCGGGACGACAATCAGCCCCAGCATTTT. It encodes CVISARDDNQPQHF.

The rearrangement uses TRBV6-1 and TRBJ1-1; no firm D call. Per the germline V gene, CDR1 is MNHNS and CDR2 is SASEGT. This CDR3 is 13 amino acids long. Trimming removed 2 bases at V and 8 bases at J, with 12 bases between. The CDR3 protein is CASSEIVGPEAFF. For the CDR3, the DNA is TGTGCCAGCAGTGAAATAGTTGGCCCCGAAGCTTTCTTT.

The chain joins TRBV20-1 to TRBJ2-3, with TRBD1 matching over 9 bases. CDR1 DFQATT and CDR2 SNEGSKA come from the germline V gene (reference sequence). J was trimmed by 0 bases and V by 1 base; bases with no gene match: 8. The CDR3 consists of 17 residues. CDR3 nucleotide sequence: TGCAGTGCTAGAGGGACAGGGGCCCTAGGGAGCACAGATACGCAGTATTTT. Translated, it gives CSARGTGALGSTDTQYF.

The chain combines TRBV7-3 with TRBJ1-5; a possible D gene is TRBD1 (5 bases). Germline CDR1 reads SGHTA; CDR2 reads FQGTGA. V gave up 2 bases and J gave up 10 bases, with 12 bases separating them. The CDR3 totals 13 residues. As DNA, the CDR3 is TGTGCCAGCAGCTTAGACAGATTAGAACCCCAGCATTTT. As protein: CASSLDRLEPQHF.

The J gene is TRBJ1-2, the V gene TRBV19; 9 bases line up with TRBD1. The V gene's germline CDR1 is LNHDA and CDR2 SQIVND (reference sequence). CDR3 length equals 16 residues. Trimming at V came to 4 bases and at J to 2 bases, leaving 8 bases not matched to a gene. The CDR3 bases are TGTGCCAGTAGTACCTCGTGGACAGGGGCGAACTATGGCTACACCTTC. As protein: CASSTSWTGANYGYTF.

The rearrangement joins TRBV20-1 to TRBJ1-1, with D tentatively TRBD1 (6 bases). The CDR3 has 14 amino acids. CDR1 DFQATT and CDR2 SNEGSKA come from the germline V gene (reference sequence). This CDR3 is CNAFQGWGGTEAFF. CDR3 nucleotides: TGCAATGCGTTCCAGGGGTGGGGAGGCACTGAAGCTTTCTTT.